One and the same sample provided the 8 T cell receptor beta chains below, sequenced in a study of shared clonotypes between healthy human individuals. Only in-frame clones appear in the TCRdb table, and some are missing; sequencing was by immunoSEQ multiplex PCR. Among 2 million to 2.5 million clones listed, 85% to 95% were seen once. The sequencing input was naive CD4+ T cells from PBMCs. Subset given: CD45RA+ positively selected. The receptors come from a man between 18 and 29 years old in good health. Some clones in this sample may be carry-over from other donors' samples.

The chain is built from TRBV5-1 and TRBJ2-5, with a tentative D call TRBD2 (6 bases). This CDR3 comprises 15 residues. The germline CDR1 and CDR2 sequences are SGHRS and YFSETQ. With 0 bases removed from V and 4 bases from J, the gap between germline ends came to 13 bases. For the CDR3, the DNA is TGCGCCAGCAGCTTGGTCTCGGGAGTTCGAGAGACCCAGTACTTC. Its protein product is CASSLVSGVRETQYF.

The chain combines TRBV27 with TRBJ1-1; D gene unclear. V was pared by 2 bases and J by 5 bases, with 12 bases between. The V gene's germline CDR1 is MNHEY and CDR2 SMNVEV (reference sequence). The CDR3 runs 14 residues. The CDR3 sequence: CASSLQPRSTEAFF. In nucleotides, the CDR3 is TGTGCCAGCAGTTTACAGCCCAGGAGTACTGAAGCTTTCTTT.

The CDR3 protein is CASSLRDSSYGYTF. The CDR3 nucleotides are TGCGCCAGCAGCTTGAGGGACAGCTCGTATGGCTACACCTTC. This chain connects TRBV5-1 to TRBJ1-2, with 7 bases identical to TRBD1. The germline V gene has CDR1 SGHRS and CDR2 YFSETQ. This CDR3 contains 14 residues. J was trimmed by 5 bases and V by 1 base; bases with no gene match: 5.

The chain couples TRBV4-2 to TRBJ1-4; no clear D gene. This CDR3 comprises 16 residues. CDR1 is LGHNA, CDR2 YNFKEQ, per germline. Trimming stripped 1 base from V and 0 bases from J, with 9 bases between. CDR3 DNA: TGTGCCAGCAGCCAAGTCGGCGCTGCAACTAATGAAAAACTGTTTTTT. This encodes CASSQVGAATNEKLFF.

The chain uses TRBV5-1 and TRBJ2-7, with 11 positions matching TRBD2. CDR1 SGHRS and CDR2 YFSETQ come from the germline V gene. V shed 3 bases, J shed 4 bases, and the junction held 9 bases outside the gene matches. There are 16 residues in the CDR3. As DNA, the CDR3 is TGCGCCAGCAGCTGGGGAACTAGCGGGAGATTTTACGAGCAGTACTTC. This gives the protein CASSWGTSGRFYEQYF.

V and J are TRBV5-4 and TRBJ1-2; weak D call: TRBD1 (5 bases). CDR3 length: 14 amino acids. The V end lost 3 bases, the J end lost 5 bases, and 14 bases lay between the germline ends. Germline V lookup: CDR1 SGHNT, CDR2 YYREEE (reference sequence). The CDR3 sequence: CASSSGTVPYGYTF. As DNA, the CDR3 is TGTGCCAGCAGCTCCGGGACGGTACCATATGGCTACACCTTC. The full variable domain, in which reference TRBV5-4 and TRBJ1-2 provide the parts outside the CDR3, is ETGVTQSPTHLIKTRGQQVTLRCSSQSGHNTVSWYQQALGQGPQFIFQYYREEENGRGNFPPRFSGLQFPNYSSELNVNALELDDSALYLCASSSGTVPYGYTFGSGTRLTVV.

The chain uses TRBV27 and TRBJ2-7, with TRBD2 identical over 8 bases. The germline CDR1 and CDR2 sequences are MNHEY and SMNVEV (reference sequence). Trimming removed 2 bases from V and 2 bases from J; junction bases left unmatched: 14. This CDR3 is built from 18 residues. The CDR3 reads CASSLVSGVGTSPYEQYF. CDR3 DNA: TGTGCCAGCAGTTTAGTAAGTGGAGTCGGGACTAGTCCCTACGAGCAGTACTTC.

The rearrangement joins TRBV6-6 to TRBJ1-3; TRBD1 agrees at 7 bases. V shed 6 bases and J 0 bases; nucleotides not matched to a gene: 5. Germline V CDR1 and CDR2: MNHNY, SVGAGI (reference sequence). The CDR3 consists of 15 residues. For the CDR3, the DNA is TGTGCCAGCAGCCCACAGGGGAGCTCTGGAAACACCATATATTTT. Protein product: CASSPQGSSGNTIYF.